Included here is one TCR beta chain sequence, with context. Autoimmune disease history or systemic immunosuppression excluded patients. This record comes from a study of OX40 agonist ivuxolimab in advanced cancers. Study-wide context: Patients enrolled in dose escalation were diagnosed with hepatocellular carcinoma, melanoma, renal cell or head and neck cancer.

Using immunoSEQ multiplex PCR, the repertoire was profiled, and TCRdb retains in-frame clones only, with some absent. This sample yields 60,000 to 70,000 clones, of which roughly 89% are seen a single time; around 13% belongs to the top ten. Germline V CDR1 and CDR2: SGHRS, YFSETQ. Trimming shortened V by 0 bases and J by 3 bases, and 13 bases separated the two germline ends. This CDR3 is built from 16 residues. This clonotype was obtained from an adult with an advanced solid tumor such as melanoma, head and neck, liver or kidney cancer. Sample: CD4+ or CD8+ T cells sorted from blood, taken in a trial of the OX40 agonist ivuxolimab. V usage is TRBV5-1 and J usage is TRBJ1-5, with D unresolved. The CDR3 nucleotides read TGCGCCAGCAGCTTGGTAGGCCCGGGGTCCAATCAGCCCCAGCATTTT. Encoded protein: CASSLVGPGSNQPQHF.